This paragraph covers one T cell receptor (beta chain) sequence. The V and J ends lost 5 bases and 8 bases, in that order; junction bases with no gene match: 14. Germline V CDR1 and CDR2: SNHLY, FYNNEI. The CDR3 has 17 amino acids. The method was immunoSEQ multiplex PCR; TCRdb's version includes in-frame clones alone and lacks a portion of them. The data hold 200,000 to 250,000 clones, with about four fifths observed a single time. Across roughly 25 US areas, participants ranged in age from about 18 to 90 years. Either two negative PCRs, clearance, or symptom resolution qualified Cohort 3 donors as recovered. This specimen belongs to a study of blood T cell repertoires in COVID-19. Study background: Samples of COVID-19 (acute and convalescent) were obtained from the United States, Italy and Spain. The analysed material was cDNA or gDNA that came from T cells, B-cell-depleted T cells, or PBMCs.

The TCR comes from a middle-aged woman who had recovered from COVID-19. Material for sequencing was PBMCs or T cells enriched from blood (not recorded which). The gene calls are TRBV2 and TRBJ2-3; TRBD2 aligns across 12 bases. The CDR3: CASSRTSGDPEGRTQYF. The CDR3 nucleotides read TGTGCCAGCAGTCGGACTAGCGGGGATCCCGAGGGTCGTACGCAGTATTTT.